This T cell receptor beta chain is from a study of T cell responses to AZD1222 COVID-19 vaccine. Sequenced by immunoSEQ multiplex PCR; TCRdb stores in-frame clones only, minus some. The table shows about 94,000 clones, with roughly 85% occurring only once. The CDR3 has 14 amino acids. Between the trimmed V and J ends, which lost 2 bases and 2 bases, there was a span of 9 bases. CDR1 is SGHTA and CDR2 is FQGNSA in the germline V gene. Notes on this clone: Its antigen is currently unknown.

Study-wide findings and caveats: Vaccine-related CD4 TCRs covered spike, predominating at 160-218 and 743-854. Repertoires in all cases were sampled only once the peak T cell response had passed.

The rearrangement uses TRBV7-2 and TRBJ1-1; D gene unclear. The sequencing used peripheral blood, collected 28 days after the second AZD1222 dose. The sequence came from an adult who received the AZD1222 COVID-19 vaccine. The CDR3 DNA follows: TGTGCCAGCAGCTTACGACGAGCTAACACTGAAGCTTTCTTT. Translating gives CASSLRRANTEAFF.